Given below is one T cell receptor (beta chain) in context. The source of the sample is a study of blood T cell repertoires in COVID-19. On the study more broadly: The study drew acute and convalescent COVID-19 samples from the United States, Italy and Spain.

The V gene's germline CDR1 is KGHSH and CDR2 LQKENI. This CDR3 contains 15 residues. V was pared by 4 bases and J by 3 bases, with 5 bases of the junction left unmatched. Living in 24 US areas, the participants were between roughly 18 and 90 years of age. This table comes from immunoSEQ multiplex PCR, and its TCRdb copy is limited to in-frame clones, with some not included. The data hold 150,000 to 200,000 clones, with approximately 82% observed a single time. The chain joins TRBV18 to TRBJ2-2; TRBD2 aligns across 7 bases. The specimen sequenced was PBMCs or T cells enriched from blood (not recorded which). This receptor was identified in a woman aged 55 to 70 with acute COVID-19. In DNA form, the CDR3 reads TGTGCCAGCTCACGAATGAGCGGGGACACCGGGGAGCTGTTTTTT. Amino acid sequence: CASSRMSGDTGELFF.